Each of the 20 T cell receptor beta chains below was sequenced from the same sample in a study of shared clonotypes between healthy human individuals. Clones were read by immunoSEQ multiplex PCR, and TCRdb kept only the in-frame ones, dropping some. The sample lists around 650,000 clones; approximately 96% were seen once. Terminally differentiated effector memory CD45RA+ cells were excluded by CCR7 positive selection of CD45RO-negative cells. Source material: naive CD8+ T cells sorted from blood. These receptors were obtained from a woman aged 25-40 years in good health.

The genes are TRBV28 and TRBJ1-5, with D unresolved. V lost 6 bases and J 7 bases, leaving 19 bases between the germline ends. Germline lookup yields CDR1 MDHEN and CDR2 SYDVKM. The CDR3 runs to 15 residues. This CDR3 reads CASSIPPNHKQPQHF. CDR3 DNA: TGTGCCAGCAGCATTCCCCCTAATCATAAGCAGCCCCAGCATTTT.

This sequence joins TRBV28 and TRBJ2-5; no reliable D call. The J call may be incorrect, as the DNA end agrees better with TRBJ2-7. Germline V gene lookup returns CDR1 MDHEN and CDR2 SYDVKM. The CDR3 sequence is 13 residues long. The CDR3 DNA reads TGTGCCAGCAGTTTATACCCTAAGTCCGAGCAGTACTTC. This codes for CASSLYPKSEQYF.

In regard to this clone: An end of the junction differs from the germline gene, which may be a read error. The V call is TRBV27, the J call TRBJ2-1; a possible D gene is TRBD1 (5 bases). The CDR3 covers 15 residues. Germline V CDR1 and CDR2: MNHEY, SMNVEV (reference sequence). Here the CDR3 DNA reads TGTGCCAGCAGTCTATCACCAGGGACCTACAATGAGCAGTTCTTC. Amino acids: CASSLSPGTYNEQFF.

V is TRBV7-2 and J is TRBJ2-7; 10 bases are a match to TRBD1. Per germline, CDR1 SGHTA and CDR2 FQGNSA. The CDR3 is 17 residues long. The ends lost 5 bases at V and 3 bases at J; junction bases unmatched: 13. The CDR3 region has the DNA TGTGCCAGCAGCCGCCAGACAGGGGGCGCCAGGGTCTACGAGCAGTACTTC. It is translated as CASSRQTGGARVYEQYF.

Only one count was recorded for this clone. The V and J genes are TRBV30 and TRBJ2-7; D is perhaps TRBD1 or TRBD2 (5 bases each). Germline-derived CDR1 and CDR2 are GTSNPN and SVGIG (reference sequence). The CDR3 is 13 residues long. Deletions cut 0 bases from V and 6 bases from J, with 12 bases between. The CDR3 is CAWSVLRGSEQYF. The CDR3 bases are TGTGCCTGGAGTGTACTGAGGGGATCCGAGCAGTACTTC.

The chain joins TRBV2 to TRBJ1-1, with D perhaps matching TRBD1 (5 bases). V gave up 7 bases and J gave up 4 bases, with 10 bases separating them. This CDR3 region has 12 residues. Per the germline V gene, CDR1 is SNHLY and CDR2 is FYNNEI. The DNA of the CDR3 is TGTGCCAGCATAAAGGGGTCCACTGAAGCTTTCTTT. It encodes CASIKGSTEAFF. The full variable domain, its missing parts supplied by reference TRBV2 and TRBJ1-1, is EPEVTQTPSHQVTQMGQEVILRCVPISNHLYFYWYRQILGQKVEFLVSFYNNEISEKSEIFDDQFSVERPDGSNFTLKIRSTKLEDSAMYFCASIKGSTEAFFGQGTRLTVV.

This chain uses TRBV21-1 with TRBJ2-1; the table's D call, TRBD2, has no DNA check behind it. TRBV21-1 counts as a pseudogene. The CDR3 contains 16 residues. CDR3 sequence reads: CASTGAEPISYNEQFF. CDR3 DNA sequence: TGTGCCAGCACCGGAGCGGAGCCCATCTCCTACAATGAGCAGTTCTTC.

This chain uses TRBV5-6 with TRBJ1-1; D not resolved. Trimming stripped 1 base from V and 4 bases from J, with 11 bases between. The germline CDR1 and CDR2 sequences are SGHDT and YYEEEE. The CDR3 has 14 residues. The CDR3 sequence is CASSLSSGVTEAFF. The CDR3 nucleotides read TGTGCCAGCAGCTTGAGTTCGGGAGTCACTGAAGCTTTCTTT.

This chain uses TRBV7-9 with TRBJ2-1, with 8 nucleotides matching TRBD2. This CDR3 has 18 residues. CDR1 and CDR2 (germline): SEHNR, FQNEAQ (reference sequence). Trimming took 5 bases from V and 3 from J; bases not matched to a gene: 15. CDR3 coding DNA: TGTGCCAGCAGCCCAAAACCCTCGCTAGCGGGCTACTACAATGAGCAGTTCTTC. This sequence encodes CASSPKPSLAGYYNEQFF.

The chain links TRBV11-2 to TRBJ2-1; TRBD2 might be the D (7 bases). Trimming stripped 10 bases from V and 6 bases from J, with 19 bases between. Germline CDR1 is SGHAT and CDR2 is FQNNGV. This CDR3 comprises 14 residues. The CDR3 region has the DNA TGTGCCACCCCGGGCGGAGGGGGGGGCAATGAGCAGTTCTTC. Its translation: CATPGGGGGNEQFF.

The rearrangement links TRBV19 to TRBJ2-1, with a possible D match to TRBD1 (6 bases). Germline V gene data show CDR1 as LNHDA and CDR2 as SQIVND (reference sequence). Between the trimmed V and J ends, which lost 6 bases and 4 bases, there was a span of 19 bases. The CDR3 is made up of 16 amino acids. CDR3 region: CASSPFPDRLYNEQFF. The CDR3 nucleotides are TGTGCCAGTAGCCCATTTCCCGACAGGCTATACAATGAGCAGTTCTTC.

CDR3 nucleotides: TGTGCCATCAGCTCCGGGACAGGGGACGATGAGCAGTTCTTC. As protein: CAISSGTGDDEQFF. The chain is built from TRBV10-3 and TRBJ2-1; 10 bases fit TRBD1. J was trimmed by 8 bases and V by 6 bases; bases with no gene match: 7. The CDR3 length is 14 residues. Germline V lookup: CDR1 ENHRY, CDR2 SYGVKD.

Worth noting for this clone: Distinct nucleotide sequences in the sample also encode this CDR3. The chain recombines TRBV9 with TRBJ1-4; 7 nucleotides agree with TRBD1. The CDR3 consists of 17 residues. Germline CDR1 is SGDLS and CDR2 is YYNGEE. Trimming removed 0 bases from V and 0 bases from J; junction bases left unmatched: 5. CDR3 residues: CASSVGDSLATNEKLFF. The CDR3 nucleotides read TGTGCCAGCAGCGTAGGGGACAGCCTTGCAACTAATGAAAAACTGTTTTTT. The full variable domain, in which reference TRBV9 and TRBJ1-4 provide the parts outside the CDR3, is DSGVTQTPKHLITATGQRVTLRCSPRSGDLSVYWYQQSLDQGLQFLIQYYNGEERAKGNILERFSAQQFPDLHSELNLSSLELGDSALYFCASSVGDSLATNEKLFFGSGTQLSVL.

CDR3 coding DNA: TGTGCCAGCAGCCAAGCCCACGGGACCCTGTACGAGCAGTACTTC. Protein: CASSQAHGTLYEQYF. The chain recombines TRBV14 with TRBJ2-7; D is tentatively TRBD1 or TRBD2 (5 bases each). CDR1 and CDR2 from the germline V gene are SGHDN and FVKESK. Trimming took off 1 base at V and 4 bases at J, with 14 bases between the two ends. The CDR3 is made up of 15 amino acids.

The chain recombines TRBV27 with TRBJ1-2; 10 bases map to TRBD1. The junction had 4 bases not matched to a gene; V was cut back by 5 bases and J by 7 bases. The CDR3 contains 13 residues. The germline V gene has CDR1 MNHEY and CDR2 SMNVEV (reference sequence). The CDR3 region is CASSQGTGAGYTF. In DNA form, the CDR3 reads TGTGCCAGCAGTCAAGGGACAGGGGCTGGCTACACCTTC.

The chain uses TRBV6-5 and TRBJ2-1; D remains unclear. Germline assignment: CDR1 MNHEY and CDR2 SVGAGI. The CDR3 loop spans 13 amino acids. V lost 0 bases to trimming and J lost 7 bases, with 7 bases between them. The CDR3 loop reads CASSYSVINEQFF. CDR3 nucleotide sequence: TGTGCCAGCAGTTACTCGGTTATAAATGAGCAGTTCTTC.

V is TRBV4-2 and J is TRBJ1-1, with D uncertain. Trimming removed 0 bases at V and 4 bases at J, with 6 bases between. Germline V gene data show CDR1 as LGHNA and CDR2 as YNFKEQ. This CDR3 is built from 13 residues. CDR3 bases: TGTGCCAGCAGCCAAGATCGGCCCACTGAAGCTTTCTTT. It specifies CASSQDRPTEAFF.

DNA for the CDR3: TGTGCCAGCAGCTTCTCGGGGGGGAACTACACCTTC. This gives the protein CASSFSGGNYTF. The rearrangement joins TRBV7-9 to TRBJ1-2; D is perhaps TRBD1 (5 bases). Germline V gene data show CDR1 as SEHNR and CDR2 as FQNEAQ (reference sequence). V was cut by 3 bases and J by 10 bases, with 12 bases left in between. There are 12 residues in the CDR3.

The chain uses TRBV6-1 and TRBJ2-5; no firm D call. Germline-derived CDR1 and CDR2 are MNHNS and SASEGT. This CDR3 has 16 amino acids. With 2 bases removed from V and 1 base from J, the gap between germline ends came to 14 bases. The CDR3 DNA sequence: TGTGCCAGCAGTGAATTCAGAGTTTCGGTCCAAGAGACCCAGTACTTC. Translation: CASSEFRVSVQETQYF.

Here the CDR3 reads CASSRDLGGQGRGETQYF. The CDR3 bases are TGTGCCAGCAGCCGCGATCTGGGGGGACAGGGGCGAGGAGAGACCCAGTACTTC. This chain connects TRBV7-7 to TRBJ2-5; 10 nucleotides line up with TRBD1. The junction had 16 bases not matched to a gene; V was cut back by 5 bases and J by 4 bases. This CDR3 has 18 residues. In germline, CDR1 is SSHAT, CDR2 FNYEAQ (reference sequence).